What follows is one TCR beta chain and its context. The data stem from a study of OX40 agonist ivuxolimab in advanced cancers. Method: immunoSEQ multiplex PCR; TCRdb's copy keeps in-frame clones and lacks some. The sample contains about 71,000 clones, 90% to 95% of which appear only once. V dropped 5 bases and J dropped 5 bases, with 12 bases sitting between them. There are 14 residues in the CDR3. Germline lookup yields CDR1 MDHEN and CDR2 SYDVKM. This TCR was recovered from an adult with an advanced solid tumor such as melanoma, head and neck, liver or kidney cancer. This chain connects TRBV28 to TRBJ2-2; a weak D match, TRBD2 (6 bases). Sample: CD4+ or CD8+ T cells sorted from blood, taken in a trial of the OX40 agonist ivuxolimab. CDR3 DNA: TGTGCCAGCAGTAGGAGGGGCGCGACCGGGGAGCTGTTTTTT. This sequence encodes CASSRRGATGELFF.